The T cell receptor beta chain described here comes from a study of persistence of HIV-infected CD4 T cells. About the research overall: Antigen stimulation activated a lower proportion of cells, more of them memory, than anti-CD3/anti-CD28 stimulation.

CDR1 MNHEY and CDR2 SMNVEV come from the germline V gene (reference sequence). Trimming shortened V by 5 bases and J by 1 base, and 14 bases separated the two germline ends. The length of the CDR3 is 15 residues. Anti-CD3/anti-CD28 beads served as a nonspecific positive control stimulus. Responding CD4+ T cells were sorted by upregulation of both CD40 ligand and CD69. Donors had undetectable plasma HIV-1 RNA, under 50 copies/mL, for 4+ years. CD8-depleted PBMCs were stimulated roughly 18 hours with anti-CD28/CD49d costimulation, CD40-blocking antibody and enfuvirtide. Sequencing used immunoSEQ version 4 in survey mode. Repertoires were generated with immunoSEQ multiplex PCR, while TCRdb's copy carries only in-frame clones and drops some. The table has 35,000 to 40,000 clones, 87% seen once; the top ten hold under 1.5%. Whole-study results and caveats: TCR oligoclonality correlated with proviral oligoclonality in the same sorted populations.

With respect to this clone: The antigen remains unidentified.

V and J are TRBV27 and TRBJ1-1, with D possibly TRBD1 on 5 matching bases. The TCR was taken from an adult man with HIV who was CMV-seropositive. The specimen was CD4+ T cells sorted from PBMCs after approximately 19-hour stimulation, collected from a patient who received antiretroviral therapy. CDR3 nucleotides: TGTGCCAGCAGTATACTCGGGAGGGGGAACACTGAAGCTTTCTTT. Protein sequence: CASSILGRGNTEAFF.